These 24 T cell receptor beta chains were sequenced from one sample in a study of T cell clusters in autoimmune cytopenias. Some 34,000 genome equivalents of blood DNA were amplified for TRB. TRB rearrangements were amplified by touch-down multiplex PCR with mixed TRB-A/B primers. TCRdb processed the multiplex PCR reads again and assigns one entry to each CDR3 protein, with no DNA. Listed are some 5,100 distinct CDR3 sequences; around 7% falls within the top ten. Another study also made use of these data, one on T cell repertoires in aging, cancer and after chemotherapy.

The specimen sequenced was peripheral blood. The receptors stem from a human donor in good health.

The rearrangement links TRBV5-1 to TRBJ2-7; checking the TCRdb D call of TRBD1 is not possible without DNA. The CDR3 is 15 amino acids. Germline CDR1 reads SGHRS; CDR2 reads YFSETQ. The CDR3 spells CASSLALGGTHEQYF. Drawing the rest from reference TRBV5-1 and TRBJ2-7, the complete variable domain is KAGVTQTPRYLIKTRGQQVTLSCSPISGHRSVSWYQQTPGQGLQFLFEYFSETQRNKGNFPGRFSGRQFSNSRSEMNVSTLELGDSALYLCASSLALGGTHEQYFGPGTRLTVT.

This clonotype is deemed medium-sized by its frequency. The J gene is TRBJ2-3, the V gene TRBV27; without DNA, the TCRdb call of TRBD1 cannot be checked. This CDR3 spans 16 amino acids. Germline V lookup: CDR1 MNHEY, CDR2 SMNVEV (reference sequence). CDR3: CASSLRRGTGTDTQYF.

The V gene is TRBV5-1, the J gene TRBJ1-4; the TRBD1 assignment by TCRdb is unverifiable without DNA. CDR1 and CDR2 (germline): SGHRS, YFSETQ. CDR3 length: 14 amino acids. CDR3 loop: CASSLGGKGEKLFF.

This clonotype is deemed medium-sized by its frequency. The J gene is TRBJ1-1, the V gene TRBV6-1. The CDR3 loop spans 11 amino acids. Germline CDR1 is MNHNS and CDR2 is SASEGT. CDR3 loop: CASSEAGRAFF.

This clonotype shows up as medium-sized by frequency. CDR3 sequence: CASSFGHTIEQFF. V gene TRBV5-6 combines with J gene TRBJ2-1; TCRdb's assignment of TRBD1 cannot be checked, as there is no DNA. Germline lookup yields CDR1 SGHDT and CDR2 YYEEEE. The CDR3 contains 13 residues.

This clonotype is labeled medium-sized based on frequency. The V gene is TRBV24-1, the J gene TRBJ2-2; TCRdb gives TRBD1 as the D gene, but with no DNA this cannot be confirmed. CDR1 KGHDR and CDR2 SFDVKD come from the germline V gene. This CDR3 comprises 16 residues. The CDR3 sequence is CATSSQGSRNTGELFF.

The chain uses TRBV18 and TRBJ1-3. CDR3 length: 14 amino acids. From germline, CDR1 is KGHSH and CDR2 LQKENI. The CDR3 region is CASSPSGLSDTIYF.

This clonotype is labeled medium-sized based on frequency. This chain connects TRBV5-1 to TRBJ2-1; TCRdb's D gene call, TRBD2, goes unchecked for lack of DNA. Germline-derived CDR1 and CDR2 are SGHRS and YFSETQ. The CDR3 loop spans 15 amino acids. The CDR3 sequence: CASSGGLAVGNEQFF.

The V gene is TRBV6-5, the J gene TRBJ1-5. The CDR3 runs 14 residues. Looked up from germline, CDR1 is MNHEY and CDR2 is SVGAGI. The CDR3 sequence is CASSSGARARAQHF.

This clonotype is deemed medium-sized by its frequency. The genes are TRBV19 and TRBJ2-1; lacking DNA, the TRBD1 call made by TCRdb goes unchecked. The CDR3 loop spans 14 amino acids. Germline V gives CDR1 LNHDA, CDR2 SQIVND (reference sequence). The CDR3 loop reads CASSDRDRYNEQFF.

V and J are TRBV7-2 and TRBJ2-1; TCRdb gives TRBD2 as the D gene, but with no DNA this cannot be confirmed. The CDR3 consists of 15 residues. Germline values: CDR1 SGHTA, CDR2 FQGNSA. The CDR3: CASSSGTSGYNEQFF.

This clonotype is classed as medium-sized (0.01 to 0.1%) by frequency. The rearrangement joins TRBV29-1 to TRBJ1-4; TCRdb names TRBD1, which stays unverified in the absence of DNA. The germline V gene encodes CDR1 SQVTM and CDR2 ANQGSEA. This CDR3 is built from 14 residues. This CDR3 is CSVAKGGGGEKLFF.

By frequency, this clonotype is medium-sized. The genes are TRBV5-4 and TRBJ2-6; TCRdb reports TRBD1, a call that lacks DNA to check it against. The CDR3 consists of 17 residues. Germline CDR1 reads SGHNT; CDR2 reads YYREEE (reference sequence). CDR3 in amino acids: CASRPGTGTSGANVLTF.

This clonotype is deemed medium-sized (0.01 to 0.1%) by its frequency. This chain joins TRBV27 and TRBJ2-1; TCRdb returns TRBD2, unconfirmable since there is no DNA. This CDR3 is 15 amino acids long. From germline, CDR1 is MNHEY and CDR2 SMNVEV (reference sequence). The CDR3 reads CASSSGDYGSNEQFF.

This clonotype ranks as medium-sized (0.01 to 0.1%) in terms of frequency. The CDR3 reads CSARASGRTYNEQFF. The chain carries TRBV20-1 and TRBJ2-1. The CDR3 contains 15 residues. Germline-derived CDR1 and CDR2 are DFQATT and SNEGSKA (reference sequence).

The V call is TRBV12-3 or TRBV12-4, the J call TRBJ2-7; TCRdb calls TRBD1, which cannot be checked without DNA. The CDR3 is 13 amino acids. CDR3 loop: CASSLIQGNEQYF.

Frequency places this clonotype as medium-sized. V gene TRBV12-3 or TRBV12-4 combines with J gene TRBJ2-7; the TCRdb call, TRBD1, lacks DNA for checking. This CDR3 region has 15 residues. The CDR3 loop is CASSLGDREGSEQYF.

Measured by frequency, this clonotype is medium-sized (0.01 to 0.1%). The V and J genes are TRBV5-5 and TRBJ2-7; the TCRdb call, TRBD2, lacks DNA for checking. The CDR3 sequence is 16 residues long. Germline lookup yields CDR1 SGHKS and CDR2 YYEKEE (reference sequence). The CDR3 here is CASSFYGTTSLGEQYF.

The chain couples TRBV24-1 to TRBJ2-7; TCRdb's D call, TRBD1, is unchecked because there is no DNA. The length of the CDR3 is 15 residues. From germline, CDR1 is KGHDR and CDR2 SFDVKD. CDR3: CATSDGGQGAREQYF.

Its frequency marks this clonotype as medium-sized. The rearrangement joins TRBV18 to TRBJ1-1. The CDR3 loop spans 13 amino acids. The germline CDR1 and CDR2 sequences are KGHSH and LQKENI. This CDR3 is CASSPILGTEAFF.

The V gene is TRBV19, the J gene TRBJ1-2. Germline values: CDR1 LNHDA, CDR2 SQIVND (reference sequence). This CDR3 is 15 amino acids long. The CDR3 region is CASSISYLSPNGYTF.

This clonotype is labeled medium-sized based on frequency. CDR3 residues: CASSPGWSSYEQYF. The rearrangement uses TRBV18 and TRBJ2-7. The CDR3 contains 14 residues. Germline assignment: CDR1 KGHSH and CDR2 LQKENI.

By frequency, this clonotype registers medium-sized. This chain uses TRBV6-5 with TRBJ1-2. Germline values: CDR1 MNHEY, CDR2 SVGAGI. CDR3 length equals 15 residues. CDR3 loop: CASSYSGRAGRGYTF.

The rearrangement uses TRBV24-1 and TRBJ2-2; TCRdb's D gene call, TRBD1, goes unchecked for lack of DNA. CDR1 KGHDR and CDR2 SFDVKD come from the germline V gene. There are 13 residues in the CDR3. Here the CDR3 reads CATGQGYTGELFF.